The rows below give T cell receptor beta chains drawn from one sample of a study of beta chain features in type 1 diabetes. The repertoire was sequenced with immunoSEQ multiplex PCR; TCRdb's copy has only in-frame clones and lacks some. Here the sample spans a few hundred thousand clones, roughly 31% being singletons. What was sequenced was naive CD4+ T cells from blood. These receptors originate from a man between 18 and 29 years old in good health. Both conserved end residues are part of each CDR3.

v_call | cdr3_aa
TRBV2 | CASSPPRDSYEQYF
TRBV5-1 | CASSPDREVYGYTF
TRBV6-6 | CASREQGISYEQYF
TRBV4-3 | CASSRRDRSYNEQFF
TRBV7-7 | CASSLSLAGSNEQFF
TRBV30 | CAWSVGPPSNQPQHF
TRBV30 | CAWGPASNQPQHF
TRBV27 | CASARDRGFNEQFF
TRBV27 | CASSTRAGVSYEQYF
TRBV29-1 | CSVDQGAYEQYF
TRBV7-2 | CASSRDIAKNIQYF
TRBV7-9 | CASSLGQGAVQPQHF
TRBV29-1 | CSVEEGDEKLFF
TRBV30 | CAWAVGSTGYTF